These 2 T cell receptor beta chains were sequenced from one sample in a study of blood T cell repertoires in COVID-19. Some clones are missing from TCRdb's copy, which holds only in-frame ones; the method was immunoSEQ multiplex PCR. The top ten clones hold roughly 0.84% of a sample with around 470,000 clones, 89% of them seen once. Sequencing was performed on peripheral blood. The receptors were gathered from a man younger than 30 with COVID-19, enrolled during active disease.

J is TRBJ2-5 and V is TRBV12-3 or TRBV12-4, with 8 bases identical to TRBD1. CDR3 length: 13 amino acids. Trimming took 5 bases from V and 5 from J; bases not matched to a gene: 4. In DNA, the CDR3 is TGTGCCAGCAGTGTGACAGGGGTGGAGACCCAGTACTTC. Amino acids: CASSVTGVETQYF.

This clone was counted a few times. The CDR3 here is CASRIGADYGYTF. The CDR3 nucleotides are TGTGCCAGCAGGATAGGGGCGGACTATGGCTACACCTTC. V is TRBV5-4 and J is TRBJ1-2, with D perhaps matching TRBD1 (5 bases). Germline assignment: CDR1 SGHNT and CDR2 YYREEE (reference sequence). V lost 5 bases and J lost 3, with 11 bases in between. The CDR3 has 13 residues. The full variable domain, in which reference TRBV5-4 and TRBJ1-2 provide the parts outside the CDR3, is ETGVTQSPTHLIKTRGQQVTLRCSSQSGHNTVSWYQQALGQGPQFIFQYYREEENGRGNFPPRFSGLQFPNYSSELNVNALELDDSALYLCASRIGADYGYTFGSGTRLTVV.